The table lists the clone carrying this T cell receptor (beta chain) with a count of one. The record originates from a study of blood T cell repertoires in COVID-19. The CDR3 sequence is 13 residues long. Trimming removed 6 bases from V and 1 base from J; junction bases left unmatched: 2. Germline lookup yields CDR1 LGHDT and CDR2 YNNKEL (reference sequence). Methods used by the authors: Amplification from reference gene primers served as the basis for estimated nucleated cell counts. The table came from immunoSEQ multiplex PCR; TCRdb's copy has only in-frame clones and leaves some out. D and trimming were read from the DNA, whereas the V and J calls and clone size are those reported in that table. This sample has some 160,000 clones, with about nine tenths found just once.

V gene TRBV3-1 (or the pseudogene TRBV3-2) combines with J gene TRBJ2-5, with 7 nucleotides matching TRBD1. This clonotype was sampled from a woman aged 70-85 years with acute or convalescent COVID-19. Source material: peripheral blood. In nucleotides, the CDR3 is TGTGCCAGCAGGAGGGACAGCCAAGAGACCCAGTACTTC. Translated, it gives CASRRDSQETQYF.